The 23 T cell receptor beta chains reported below all come from one sample, sequenced in a study of glioma-infiltrating T cells. Amplification of TCR alpha and beta CDR3 regions from RNA used iRepertoire nested multiplex PCR. TCRdb reanalysed the multiplex PCR reads using MiXCR and keeps one entry per CDR3 protein. The sample yields about 410,000 distinct CDR3 sequences, less than 50% seen once. Specimen: glioma tissue, nonneoplastic brain tissue, or PBMCs (not recorded which). All receptors derive from a human donor with low-grade glioma or glioblastoma, undergoing nonglioma brain surgery, or in good health (not recorded which).

The CDR3 bases are TGTGCCAGCAGCCAACCCTGGGGAGCGGACGAGCAGTACTTC. It translates to CASSQPWGADEQYF. This sequence joins TRBV14 and TRBJ2-7; D is possibly TRBD2 (5 bases). CDR1 and CDR2 from the germline V gene are SGHDN and FVKESK. Between the trimmed V and J ends, which lost 2 bases and 5 bases, there was a span of 13 bases. The CDR3 loop spans 14 amino acids.

Details on this clonotype: One end of the junction is discordant with germline, which a read error may explain. This sequence joins TRBV2 and TRBJ1-5, with unresolved D. Germline CDR1 SNHLY, CDR2 FYNNEI. The CDR3 totals 14 residues. The CDR3 sequence is CASSGRRNNQPQNF. The CDR3 bases are TGTGCCAGCAGTGGTCGCCGAAACAATCAGCCCCAGAATTTT.

The chain has TRBV11-2 and TRBJ2-5, with D tentatively TRBD1 (6 bases). CDR1 is SGHAT and CDR2 is FQNNGV in the germline V gene. CDR3 length equals 14 residues. The V and J ends lost 4 bases and 5 bases respectively, with 14 bases between them. The CDR3 region has the DNA TGTGCCAGCAGCTCCCGAACAGGGTCGGAGACCCAGTACTTC. Its protein is CASSSRTGSETQYF.

This clonotype was seen a single time. A single base separates this from a much larger clone, so it may be a read error. The DNA is omitted, as the CDR3 cannot be located on it reliably, and the CDR3 follows TCRdb's listing. The chain joins TRBV6-2 or TRBV6-3 to TRBJ2-1; the table's D call of TRBD2 was not tested on the DNA. The CDR3 is 17 amino acids long, termini counted. Per the germline V gene, CDR1 is MNHEY and CDR2 is SVGEGT. The CDR3 loop is CASSYVASGSSYNEQLF.

Worth noting for this clonotype: A clone one base away is much larger, so this may be a read error. This chain's CDR3 is CASKPGPKGRPYNEQFF. The CDR3 coding sequence is TGTGCCAGCAAACCCGGCCCGAAGGGCCGCCCTTACAATGAGCAGTTCTTC. The V gene is TRBV6-1, the J gene TRBJ2-1; no definite D call. CDR1 is MNHNS, CDR2 SASEGT, per germline. Trimming took off 7 bases at V and 4 bases at J, with 23 bases between the two ends. CDR3 length equals 17 residues.

In the case of this clonotype: A much larger clone differs from this one at a single base, so this may be a read error. This chain joins TRBV5-4 and TRBJ2-5; D ambiguous. Germline CDR1 SGHNT, CDR2 YYREEE (reference sequence). The length of the CDR3 is 13 residues. Trimming took 1 base from V and 4 from J, leaving 8 bases between them. The CDR3 DNA reads TGTGCCAGCAGCTTGCCCAGCCCAGAGACCCAGTACTTC. This translates into CASSLPSPETQYF.

At least ten counts were recorded for this clonotype. The CDR3 reads CASSDPATEAFF. The CDR3 DNA sequence: TGTGCCAGCAGTGATCCGGCCACTGAAGCTTTCTTT. V and J are TRBV6-1 and TRBJ1-1; D remains ambiguous. Germline V gene data show CDR1 as MNHNS and CDR2 as SASEGT. V lost 3 bases and J 4 bases, leaving 6 bases between the germline ends. This CDR3 comprises 12 residues.

CDR3 protein: CASSPWEGGLETQYF. The CDR3 nucleotides read TGTGCCAGCAGTCCGTGGGAGGGAGGCTTGGAGACCCAGTACTTC. The rearrangement joins TRBV12-3 or TRBV12-4 to TRBJ2-5, with 7 bases matching TRBD2. The V segment lost 5 bases and the J segment 5 bases; nucleotides outside the gene matches: 11. The length of the CDR3 is 15 residues.

The gene calls are TRBV18 and TRBJ2-7; D may be TRBD1 (6 bases). Per germline, CDR1 KGHSH and CDR2 LQKENI. The CDR3 is 15 amino acids. V shed 2 bases and J shed 4 bases, with 15 bases lying between them. Written as DNA, the CDR3 is TGTGCCAGCTCACCAGTTGGCCAGGGGAAATACGAGCAGTACTTC. Amino acid sequence: CASSPVGQGKYEQYF.

About this clonotype itself: This sequence may be a read error, since a much larger clone differs from it by one base. The J gene is TRBJ1-1, the V gene TRBV7-2; D remains unclear. Trimming took 5 bases from V and 3 from J, leaving 7 bases between them. Germline CDR1 reads SGHTA; CDR2 reads FQGNSA. This CDR3 contains 12 residues. The CDR3: CASSPWYTEAFF. CDR3 in DNA: TGTGCCAGCAGCCCGTGGTACACTGAAGCTTTCTTT.

As to this clonotype: This could be a read error, since a much larger clone is one nucleotide away. The chain carries TRBV15 and TRBJ2-5, with a weak D call TRBD1 (5 bases). Per the germline V gene, CDR1 is LNHNV and CDR2 is YYDKDF (reference sequence). The CDR3 covers 14 residues. CDR3 bases: TGTGCCACCAGCGGAGTCAGGGTGGTAGAGGCCCAGTACTTC. Translated, it gives CATSGVRVVEAQYF.

Note on this clonotype: At one end the junction does not follow the germline gene, possibly because of a read error. The chain employs TRBV15 and TRBJ2-3, with 8 bases that match TRBD1. Germline V CDR1 and CDR2: LNHNV, YYDKDF (reference sequence). This CDR3 contains 14 residues. The CDR3 DNA is TGTGCCACCAGCAGCCGACAGGGGACAGGTACGCAGTATTTT. Translating it yields CATSSRQGTGTQYF.

This clonotype was seen a handful of times. This rearrangement joins TRBV20-1 to TRBJ2-7; the D gene is possibly TRBD1 (6 bases). CDR1 is DFQATT, CDR2 SNEGSKA, per germline (reference sequence). The CDR3 totals 14 residues. CDR3 residues: CSVGWTAVSYEQYF. The CDR3, as DNA: TGCAGCGTTGGTTGGACAGCAGTATCCTACGAGCAGTACTTC.

In this sample, this clonotype turned up many times. CDR3 residues: CSATPLAGEGTDTQYF. The CDR3 DNA is TGCAGTGCTACCCCCCTAGCGGGAGAAGGCACAGATACGCAGTATTTT. J is TRBJ2-3 and V is TRBV20-1; 10 nucleotides line up with TRBD2. CDR1 is DFQATT, CDR2 SNEGSKA, per germline (reference sequence). This CDR3 spans 16 amino acids. V gave up 4 bases and J gave up 1 base; unmatched junction bases: 8.

The gene calls are TRBV2 and TRBJ2-1, with 7 bases fitting TRBD1. Germline-derived CDR1 and CDR2 are SNHLY and FYNNEI. With 5 bases clipped from V and 9 bases from J, the junction kept 16 bases outside the gene matches. This CDR3 comprises 16 residues. This chain's CDR3 is CASSPWVDRRPREQFF. As DNA, the CDR3 is TGTGCCAGCAGTCCCTGGGTGGACAGGCGGCCACGTGAGCAGTTCTTC.

The V and J genes are TRBV3-1 and TRBJ2-3, with a tentative D call TRBD2 (5 bases). The ends were cut back, 0 bases at V and 1 base at J, with 11 bases in the middle. In germline, CDR1 is LGHDT, CDR2 YNNKEL (reference sequence). The CDR3 covers 16 residues. The chain's CDR3 is CASSQDGRVGTDTQYF. As DNA, the CDR3 is TGTGCCAGCAGCCAAGATGGGAGAGTTGGCACAGATACGCAGTATTTT.

A word on this clonotype: Given a much more abundant clone one base away, this may be a read error. The J gene is TRBJ2-1, the V gene TRBV20-1; 9 bases fit TRBD2. Germline CDR1 DFQATT, CDR2 SNEGSKA (reference sequence). The length of the CDR3 is 14 residues. CDR3 bases: TGCAGTGCCACGACTAGCGGAGCTTACAATAAGCAGTTCTTC. Translating it yields CSATTSGAYNKQFF.

Regarding this clonotype: Its ends do not fully match the called genes, so a read error is possible. This rearrangement joins TRBV7-2 to TRBJ1-1, with a tentative D call TRBD1 (6 bases). This CDR3 is 15 amino acids long. The V gene's germline CDR1 is SGHTA and CDR2 FQGNSA. CDR3 in DNA: TGCGCCAGCAGCCCACTTGGCAGGGGCATTCCTGAAGCTTTCTTT. As protein: CASSPLGRGIPEAFF.

The chain employs TRBV7-9 and TRBJ1-2, with D unclear. Trimming removed 1 base at V and 2 bases at J, with 8 bases between. From germline, CDR1 is SEHNR and CDR2 FQNEAQ (reference sequence). The CDR3 extends over 14 amino acids. DNA for the CDR3: TGTGCCAGCAGCTTAGGCGAGGAGAACTATGGCTACACCTTC. Amino acids: CASSLGEENYGYTF.

This clonotype was observed at least ten times. The chain is built from TRBV27 and TRBJ2-3; D perhaps matches TRBD2 (6 bases). This CDR3 has 14 residues. V was trimmed by 7 bases and J by 5 bases, leaving 16 bases between them. Germline-derived CDR1 and CDR2 are MNHEY and SMNVEV (reference sequence). In nucleotides, the CDR3 is TGTGCCAGCACGCGGGGACGATTCCTAGATACGCAGTATTTT. Residues: CASTRGRFLDTQYF.

This clonotype was seen at least ten times. J is TRBJ2-1 and V is TRBV6-1, with 15 nucleotides matching TRBD2. This CDR3 has 16 amino acids. Germline-derived CDR1 and CDR2 are MNHNS and SASEGT. V was clipped by 6 bases and J by 3 bases; unmatched bases: 3. The CDR3 DNA is TGTGCCAGCAGCGGGACTAGCGGGGGGTTCTACAATGAGCAGTTCTTC. Translated: CASSGTSGGFYNEQFF.

The table lists this clonotype with many counts. The gene calls are TRBV6-1 and TRBJ2-7, with D perhaps TRBD2 (6 bases). Per germline, CDR1 MNHNS and CDR2 SASEGT. This CDR3 has 15 amino acids. Trimming took off 0 bases at V and 3 bases at J, with 12 bases between the two ends. CDR3 coding DNA: TGTGCCAGCAGTGAAGCGGAGGGATGGAACTACGAGCAGTACTTC. Protein product: CASSEAEGWNYEQYF.

The rearrangement uses TRBV29-1 and TRBJ1-1; no clear D. Trimming took 2 bases from V and 1 from J, leaving 8 bases between them. The CDR3 loop spans 13 amino acids. The germline V gene has CDR1 SQVTM and CDR2 ANQGSEA. CDR3 sequence reads: CSVEPLTNTEAFF. DNA for the CDR3: TGCAGCGTTGAACCGCTAACGAACACTGAAGCTTTCTTT.